Listed below are T cell receptor beta chains from one sample, sequenced in a study of blood T cell repertoires in COVID-19. Profiled with immunoSEQ multiplex PCR; TCRdb holds only in-frame clones, not every one. Seen here are about 440,000 clones, less than 95% observed once, and the top ten hold 0.6%. The sequenced sample consisted of PBMCs or T cells enriched from blood (not recorded which). These receptors all come from a man aged 18 to 35 who had recovered from COVID-19. CDR3s include the opening cysteine and the closing phenylalanine or tryptophan. Each record gives: CDR3 DNA, CDR3 protein, clone size, V gene, J gene, D gene. A D gene is named only where the DNA matches it firmly. Size is stated for part of the rows, as once, few or many counts, or as a class when the clone is expanded.

CDR3nt: TGTGCCAGCAGCGTAGTCGGCGGAGGGAAACTGTTTTTT; CDR3aa: CASSVVGGGKLFF; abundance: once; v_gene: TRBV9; j_gene: TRBJ1-4; d_gene: .
CDR3nt: TGTGCCAGCAGCGTAGATGAGACAGACACAGATACGCAGTATTTT; CDR3aa: CASSVDETDTDTQYF; abundance: .; v_gene: TRBV9; j_gene: TRBJ2-3; d_gene: .
CDR3nt: TGTGCCAGCAGTCTCGGACAGGTTATCTCTGGAAACACCATATATTTT; CDR3aa: CASSLGQVISGNTIYF; abundance: .; v_gene: TRBV2; j_gene: TRBJ1-3; d_gene: TRBD1
CDR3nt: TGTGCCAGCAGCAGAGGGACTAGCGGGAGCTCCTACAATGAGCAGTTCTTC; CDR3aa: CASSRGTSGSSYNEQFF; abundance: .; v_gene: TRBV11-3; j_gene: TRBJ2-1; d_gene: TRBD2
CDR3nt: TGTGCCTGGAGTGTACAGGGTTCCTACGAGCAGTACTTC; CDR3aa: CAWSVQGSYEQYF; abundance: .; v_gene: TRBV30; j_gene: TRBJ2-7; d_gene: .
CDR3nt: TGTGCCTGGAGTGCCCTCGCTGAGGGAGTCTTCTTC; CDR3aa: CAWSALAEGVFF; abundance: .; v_gene: TRBV30; j_gene: TRBJ2-1; d_gene: .
CDR3nt: TGCAGCGTCCAAGGGGGGACTAGCGGCTACAATGAGCAGTTCTTC; CDR3aa: CSVQGGTSGYNEQFF; abundance: .; v_gene: TRBV29-1; j_gene: TRBJ2-1; d_gene: TRBD2
CDR3nt: TGTGCCAGCAGCTTAGGGCGAGGAGATGTTGGAGCCTATAATTCACCCCTCCACTTT; CDR3aa: CASSLGRGDVGAYNSPLHF; abundance: .; v_gene: TRBV7-2; j_gene: TRBJ1-6; d_gene: .
CDR3nt: TGTGCCAGCACTTCACCTCAGGGACTAGAAAACGAGCAGTACTTC; CDR3aa: CASTSPQGLENEQYF; abundance: .; v_gene: TRBV28; j_gene: TRBJ2-7; d_gene: TRBD2
CDR3nt: TGTGCCAGCAGCGTAGGACAGGGTTCACCCTATATTGACGAGCAGTACTTC; CDR3aa: CASSVGQGSPYIDEQYF; abundance: .; v_gene: TRBV9; j_gene: TRBJ2-7; d_gene: TRBD1
CDR3nt: TGTGCCAGCAGCACCCGAAAGCGACTAGCTTTTCTTACAGATACGCAGTATTTT; CDR3aa: CASSTRKRLAFLTDTQYF; abundance: .; v_gene: TRBV21-1; j_gene: TRBJ2-3; d_gene: .
CDR3nt: TGTGCCAGCAGCCGACAGGGGGCGAACACCGGGGAGCTGTTTTTT; CDR3aa: CASSRQGANTGELFF; abundance: .; v_gene: TRBV2; j_gene: TRBJ2-2; d_gene: TRBD1
CDR3nt: TGTGCCAGTTCCCAATCACTGACAGGCCTCCATGGCTACACCTTC; CDR3aa: CASSQSLTGLHGYTF; abundance: .; v_gene: TRBV19; j_gene: TRBJ1-2; d_gene: .
CDR3nt: TGTGCCAGCAGCCAAGGTTCCTATAGCAATCAGCCCCAGCATTTT; CDR3aa: CASSQGSYSNQPQHF; abundance: once; v_gene: TRBV3-1/TRBV3-2; j_gene: TRBJ1-5; d_gene: .
CDR3nt: TGTGCCAGCAGCTTGGCCAACACAGATACGCAGTATTTT; CDR3aa: CASSLANTDTQYF; abundance: .; v_gene: TRBV5-6; j_gene: TRBJ2-3; d_gene: .
CDR3nt: TGTGCCAGCAGCTTAGCGGGGAGGAGATCTGGGGCCAACGTCCTGACTTTC; CDR3aa: CASSLAGRRSGANVLTF; abundance: .; v_gene: TRBV7-9; j_gene: TRBJ2-6; d_gene: .
CDR3nt: TGTGCCAGCAGTTTATCCCTCTATGGCTACACCTTC; CDR3aa: CASSLSLYGYTF; abundance: .; v_gene: TRBV12-3/TRBV12-4; j_gene: TRBJ1-2; d_gene: .
CDR3nt: TGTGCCAGTATCCGCACAGTCTCTGGAAACACCATATATTTT; CDR3aa: CASIRTVSGNTIYF; abundance: .; v_gene: TRBV19; j_gene: TRBJ1-3; d_gene: .
CDR3nt: TGCGCCAGCAGCTGGGACTTTACCGGGGAGCTGTTTTTT; CDR3aa: CASSWDFTGELFF; abundance: .; v_gene: TRBV5-1; j_gene: TRBJ2-2; d_gene: .
CDR3nt: TGTGCCAGCAGCCTTAACCAGGCTGGACAGGGCACCTACGAGCAGTACTTC; CDR3aa: CASSLNQAGQGTYEQYF; abundance: .; v_gene: TRBV7-2; j_gene: TRBJ2-7; d_gene: TRBD1
CDR3nt: TGTGCCAGCAGCCGAGCCGGGACTAGCGGACATCAGGGGTTTTGGGAGACCCAGTACTTC; CDR3aa: CASSRAGTSGHQGFWETQYF; abundance: .; v_gene: TRBV7-8; j_gene: TRBJ2-5; d_gene: TRBD2
CDR3nt: TGTGCCAGCTCACCATCAGGGACAATCAATCAGCCCCAGCATTTT; CDR3aa: CASSPSGTINQPQHF; abundance: .; v_gene: TRBV18; j_gene: TRBJ1-5; d_gene: .
CDR3nt: TGTGCCAGTAGAGGCGGATCTAACTATGGCTACACCTTC; CDR3aa: CASRGGSNYGYTF; abundance: once; v_gene: TRBV19; j_gene: TRBJ1-2; d_gene: .
CDR3nt: TGTGCCAGCAGTTACTTAGGAGGACAGGGGAACTATGGCTACACCTTC; CDR3aa: CASSYLGGQGNYGYTF; abundance: .; v_gene: TRBV6-5; j_gene: TRBJ1-2; d_gene: TRBD1
CDR3nt: TGTGCCAGCAGCTTACATTATTCACCCCTCCACTTT; CDR3aa: CASSLHYSPLHF; abundance: .; v_gene: TRBV12-3/TRBV12-4; j_gene: TRBJ1-6; d_gene: .
CDR3nt: TGTGCCACCAGAGCGAGGGAGGACACTGAAGCTTTCTTT; CDR3aa: CATRAREDTEAFF; abundance: .; v_gene: TRBV14; j_gene: TRBJ1-1; d_gene: .
CDR3nt: TGTGCCAGCAGCTTCCTATCGGGTGACCTTTACGAGCAGTACTTC; CDR3aa: CASSFLSGDLYEQYF; abundance: .; v_gene: TRBV11-2; j_gene: TRBJ2-7; d_gene: .
CDR3nt: TGTGCCAGCAGCAAGACCAGGAACTCACCCCTCCACTTT; CDR3aa: CASSKTRNSPLHF; abundance: .; v_gene: TRBV11-3; j_gene: TRBJ1-6; d_gene: .
CDR3nt: TGTGCCAGCAGTTTCTTACCGGGACAGGGAAAAGATTCCTATAATTCACCCCTCCACTTT; CDR3aa: CASSFLPGQGKDSYNSPLHF; abundance: .; v_gene: TRBV27; j_gene: TRBJ1-6; d_gene: TRBD1
CDR3nt: TGCGCCAGCAGCCAAGACACCCGTGAGAACACTGAAGCTTTCTTT; CDR3aa: CASSQDTRENTEAFF; abundance: .; v_gene: TRBV5-1; j_gene: TRBJ1-1; d_gene: .
CDR3nt: TGTGCCACCAGTGAATGGGGGACTAGCGGGAGCACAGATACGCAGTATTTT; CDR3aa: CATSEWGTSGSTDTQYF; abundance: once; v_gene: TRBV24-1; j_gene: TRBJ2-3; d_gene: TRBD2
CDR3nt: TGCGCCAGCAGTCCAATGCTAACAGGGGCTCGAAACACCATATATTTT; CDR3aa: CASSPMLTGARNTIYF; abundance: .; v_gene: TRBV4-1; j_gene: TRBJ1-3; d_gene: TRBD1
CDR3nt: TGTGCTAGCTGGGATTTACAGGGGTTGAACACTGAAGCTTTCTTT; CDR3aa: CASWDLQGLNTEAFF; abundance: once; v_gene: TRBV12-5; j_gene: TRBJ1-1; d_gene: TRBD1
CDR3nt: TGTGCCAGCAGCCAAAAAAGGTGGGCCGTTTTTGCGGGAGGCACCGAGGAGACCCAGTACTTC; CDR3aa: CASSQKRWAVFAGGTEETQYF; abundance: .; v_gene: TRBV3-1/TRBV3-2; j_gene: TRBJ2-5; d_gene: TRBD2
CDR3nt: TGTGCCAGCAGTTTCCCGTCCACAGATACGCAGTATTTT; CDR3aa: CASSFPSTDTQYF; abundance: .; v_gene: TRBV12-3/TRBV12-4; j_gene: TRBJ2-3; d_gene: .
CDR3nt: TGTGCCAGTAGCATGGCTGGGACAGGCTATGGCTACACCTTC; CDR3aa: CASSMAGTGYGYTF; abundance: .; v_gene: TRBV19; j_gene: TRBJ1-2; d_gene: TRBD1
CDR3nt: TGTGCCAGCAGTGAAGATGTAGCGATGGCAGGGGCGGGTGGCTACACCTTC; CDR3aa: CASSEDVAMAGAGGYTF; abundance: .; v_gene: TRBV2; j_gene: TRBJ1-2; d_gene: .
CDR3nt: TGTGCCAGCTGGGCCTCCGGAACCGGGACAGGGGGCGTGAAGACTGAAGCTTTCTTT; CDR3aa: CASWASGTGTGGVKTEAFF; abundance: .; v_gene: TRBV27; j_gene: TRBJ1-1; d_gene: TRBD1
CDR3nt: TGTGCCAGCAGCCTAGTTGGAGAGGATCAGCCCCAGCATTTT; CDR3aa: CASSLVGEDQPQHF; abundance: .; v_gene: TRBV28; j_gene: TRBJ1-5; d_gene: .
CDR3nt: TGTGCCAGCAGTTCAGGGGTGATGCCCTACGAGCAGTACTTC; CDR3aa: CASSSGVMPYEQYF; abundance: .; v_gene: TRBV2; j_gene: TRBJ2-7; d_gene: .
CDR3nt: TGTGCCAGCAGCCCTACCCCCGCGGGGGTACCTATCAATGAGCAGTTCTTC; CDR3aa: CASSPTPAGVPINEQFF; abundance: .; v_gene: TRBV3-1/TRBV3-2; j_gene: TRBJ2-1; d_gene: TRBD2
CDR3nt: TGCGCCAGCAGCGCGGGGACAGTGAACACTGAAGCTTTCTTT; CDR3aa: CASSAGTVNTEAFF; abundance: .; v_gene: TRBV5-1; j_gene: TRBJ1-1; d_gene: TRBD1
CDR3nt: TGTGCCAGCAGGGGGCTTAGGGGACAAAATCAGCCCCAGCATTTT; CDR3aa: CASRGLRGQNQPQHF; abundance: .; v_gene: TRBV2; j_gene: TRBJ1-5; d_gene: .
CDR3nt: TGTGCCAGCAGCGCGCGGGGGGCGGGCACAGATACGCAGTATTTT; CDR3aa: CASSARGAGTDTQYF; abundance: once; v_gene: TRBV7-2; j_gene: TRBJ2-3; d_gene: TRBD2
CDR3nt: TGTGCCAGCAGTTTATTGGGGGCCGGCCCGGCAGATACGCAGTATTTT; CDR3aa: CASSLLGAGPADTQYF; abundance: .; v_gene: TRBV27; j_gene: TRBJ2-3; d_gene: .
CDR3nt: TGTGCCAGCTCACCACAGCAAAATAGCAATCAGCCCCAGCATTTT; CDR3aa: CASSPQQNSNQPQHF; abundance: .; v_gene: TRBV18; j_gene: TRBJ1-5; d_gene: .
CDR3nt: TGTGCCAGCTCACCACAGGTCGGAGATAATTCACCCCTCCACTTT; CDR3aa: CASSPQVGDNSPLHF; abundance: .; v_gene: TRBV18; j_gene: TRBJ1-6; d_gene: .
CDR3nt: TGTGCCACCAGTGCAGGGTTTGGGCGGGAGGCAGGCGATGAGCAGTTCTTC; CDR3aa: CATSAGFGREAGDEQFF; abundance: .; v_gene: TRBV24-1; j_gene: TRBJ2-1; d_gene: TRBD2
CDR3nt: TGCGCCAGCAGCGGAGAGAACTATGGCTACACCTTC; CDR3aa: CASSGENYGYTF; abundance: .; v_gene: TRBV5-1; j_gene: TRBJ1-2; d_gene: .
CDR3nt: TGTGCCAGCAGCTTAGACCACAGGGGTTCCCTCTTGCGCACCTTC; CDR3aa: CASSLDHRGSLLRTF; abundance: .; v_gene: TRBV11-2; j_gene: TRBJ1-2; d_gene: TRBD1